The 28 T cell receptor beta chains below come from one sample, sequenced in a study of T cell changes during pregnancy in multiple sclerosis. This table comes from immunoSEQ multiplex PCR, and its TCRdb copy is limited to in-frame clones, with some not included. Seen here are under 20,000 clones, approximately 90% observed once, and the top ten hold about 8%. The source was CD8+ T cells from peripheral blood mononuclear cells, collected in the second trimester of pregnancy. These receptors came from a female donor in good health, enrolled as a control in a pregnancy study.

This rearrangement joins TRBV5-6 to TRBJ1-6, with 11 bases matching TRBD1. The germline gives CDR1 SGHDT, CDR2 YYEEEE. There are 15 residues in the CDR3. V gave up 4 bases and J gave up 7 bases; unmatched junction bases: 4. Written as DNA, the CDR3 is TGTGCCAGCAGCCCCGGACAGGGGGCGAATTCACCCCTCCACTTT. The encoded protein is CASSPGQGANSPLHF.

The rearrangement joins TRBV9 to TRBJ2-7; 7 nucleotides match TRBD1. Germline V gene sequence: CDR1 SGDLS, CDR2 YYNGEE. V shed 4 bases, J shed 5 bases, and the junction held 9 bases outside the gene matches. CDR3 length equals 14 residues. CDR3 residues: CASSYSTGDHEQYF. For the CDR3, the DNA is TGTGCCAGCAGCTACAGTACAGGGGACCACGAGCAGTACTTC. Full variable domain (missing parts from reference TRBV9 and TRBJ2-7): DSGVTQTPKHLITATGQRVTLRCSPRSGDLSVYWYQQSLDQGLQFLIQYYNGEERAKGNILERFSAQQFPDLHSELNLSSLELGDSALYFCASSYSTGDHEQYFGPGTRLTVT.

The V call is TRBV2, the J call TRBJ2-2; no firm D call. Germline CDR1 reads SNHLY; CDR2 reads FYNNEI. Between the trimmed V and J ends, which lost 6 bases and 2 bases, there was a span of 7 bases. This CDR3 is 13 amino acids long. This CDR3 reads CASRTENTGELFF. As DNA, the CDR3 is TGTGCCAGCAGAACTGAAAACACCGGGGAGCTGTTTTTT.

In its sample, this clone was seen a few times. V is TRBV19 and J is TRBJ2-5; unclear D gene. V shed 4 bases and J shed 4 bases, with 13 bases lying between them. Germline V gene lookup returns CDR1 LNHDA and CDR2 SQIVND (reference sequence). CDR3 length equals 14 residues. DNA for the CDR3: TGTGCCAGTAGTACCCTAAGAGCCTCAGAGACCCAGTACTTC. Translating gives CASSTLRASETQYF.

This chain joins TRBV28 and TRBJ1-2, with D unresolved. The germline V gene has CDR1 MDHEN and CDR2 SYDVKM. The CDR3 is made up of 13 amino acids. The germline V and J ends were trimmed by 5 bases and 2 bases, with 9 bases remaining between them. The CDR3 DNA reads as TGTGCCAGCAGTCCCGGAGAAAACTATGGCTACACCTTC. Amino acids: CASSPGENYGYTF.

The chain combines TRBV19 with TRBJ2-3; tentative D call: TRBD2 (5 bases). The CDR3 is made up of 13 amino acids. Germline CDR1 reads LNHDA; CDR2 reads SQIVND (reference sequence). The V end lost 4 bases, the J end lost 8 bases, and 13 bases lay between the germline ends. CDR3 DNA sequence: TGTGCCAGTAGTAACCAAGCGGCGGTTACGCAGTATTTT. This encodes CASSNQAAVTQYF.

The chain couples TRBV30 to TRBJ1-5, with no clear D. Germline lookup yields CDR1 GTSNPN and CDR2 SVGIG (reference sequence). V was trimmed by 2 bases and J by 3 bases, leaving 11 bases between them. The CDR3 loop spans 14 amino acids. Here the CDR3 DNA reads TGTGCCTGGAGTTTTGGGCCCGACAATCAGCCCCAGCATTTT. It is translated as CAWSFGPDNQPQHF.

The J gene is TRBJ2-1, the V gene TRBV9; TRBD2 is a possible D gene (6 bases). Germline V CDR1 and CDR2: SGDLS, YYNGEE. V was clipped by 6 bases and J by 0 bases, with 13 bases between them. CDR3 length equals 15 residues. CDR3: CASNGGPRSYNEQFF. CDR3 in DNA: TGTGCCAGCAACGGGGGACCCCGCTCCTACAATGAGCAGTTCTTC.

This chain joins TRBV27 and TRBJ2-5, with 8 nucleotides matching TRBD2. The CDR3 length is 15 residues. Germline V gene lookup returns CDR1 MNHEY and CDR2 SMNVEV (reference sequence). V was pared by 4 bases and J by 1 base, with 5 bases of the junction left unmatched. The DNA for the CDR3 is TGTGCCAGCAGTTGGGTAGCGGGGTTCCAAGAGACCCAGTACTTC. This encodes CASSWVAGFQETQYF.

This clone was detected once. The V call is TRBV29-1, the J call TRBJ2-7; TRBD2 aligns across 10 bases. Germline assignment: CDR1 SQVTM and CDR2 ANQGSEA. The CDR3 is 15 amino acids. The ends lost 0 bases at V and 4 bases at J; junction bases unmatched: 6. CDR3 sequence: CSVEERPSGSYEQYF. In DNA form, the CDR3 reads TGCAGCGTTGAAGAACGGCCTAGCGGGAGTTACGAGCAGTACTTC.

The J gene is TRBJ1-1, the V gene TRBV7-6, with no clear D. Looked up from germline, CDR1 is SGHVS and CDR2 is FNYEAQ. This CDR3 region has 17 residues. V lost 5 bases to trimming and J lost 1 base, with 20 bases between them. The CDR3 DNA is TGTGCCAGCAGCACGGAGGGTTGGGGTGGGAAGAACACTGAAGCTTTCTTT. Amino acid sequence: CASSTEGWGGKNTEAFF.

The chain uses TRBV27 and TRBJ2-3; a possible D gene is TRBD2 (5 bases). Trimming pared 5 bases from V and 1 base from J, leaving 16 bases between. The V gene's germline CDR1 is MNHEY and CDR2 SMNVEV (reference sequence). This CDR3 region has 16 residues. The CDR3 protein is CASSPPRTGGTDTQYF. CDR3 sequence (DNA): TGTGCCAGCAGTCCCCCCCGGACTGGAGGCACAGATACGCAGTATTTT.

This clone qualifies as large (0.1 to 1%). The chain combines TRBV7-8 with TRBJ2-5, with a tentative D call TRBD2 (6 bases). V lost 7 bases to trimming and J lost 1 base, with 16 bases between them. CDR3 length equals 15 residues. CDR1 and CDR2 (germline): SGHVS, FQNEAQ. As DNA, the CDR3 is TGTGCCAGCATAAGGTGGGCGGGGCTCCAAGAGACCCAGTACTTC. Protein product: CASIRWAGLQETQYF.

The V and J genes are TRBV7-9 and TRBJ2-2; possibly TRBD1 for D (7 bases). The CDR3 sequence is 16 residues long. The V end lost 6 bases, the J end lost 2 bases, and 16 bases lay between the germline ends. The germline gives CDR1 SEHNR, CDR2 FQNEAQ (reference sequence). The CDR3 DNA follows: TGTGCCAGCAGTCCTGACCAGGGGGGAAACACCGGGGAGCTGTTTTTT. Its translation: CASSPDQGGNTGELFF.

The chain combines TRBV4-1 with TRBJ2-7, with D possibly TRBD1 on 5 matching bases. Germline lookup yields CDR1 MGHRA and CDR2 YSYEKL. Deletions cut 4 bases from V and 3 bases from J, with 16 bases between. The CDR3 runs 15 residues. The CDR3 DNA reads TGCGCCAGCAGCCCCACTCAGGACACCCGCTACGAGCAGTACTTC. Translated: CASSPTQDTRYEQYF.

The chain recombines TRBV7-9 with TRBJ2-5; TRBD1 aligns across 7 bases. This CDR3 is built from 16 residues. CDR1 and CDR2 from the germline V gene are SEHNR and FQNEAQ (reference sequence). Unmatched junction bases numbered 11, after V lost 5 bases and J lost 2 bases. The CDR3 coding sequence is TGTGCCAGCAGCCCCAGGACAGGCGACGCTCAAGAGACCCAGTACTTC. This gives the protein CASSPRTGDAQETQYF.

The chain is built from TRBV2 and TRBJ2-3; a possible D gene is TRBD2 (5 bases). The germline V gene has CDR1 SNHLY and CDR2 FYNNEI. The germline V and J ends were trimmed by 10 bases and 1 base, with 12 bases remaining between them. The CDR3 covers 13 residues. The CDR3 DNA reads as TGTGCCATCTGGGGAGTGGGCACAGATACGCAGTATTTT. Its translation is CAIWGVGTDTQYF.

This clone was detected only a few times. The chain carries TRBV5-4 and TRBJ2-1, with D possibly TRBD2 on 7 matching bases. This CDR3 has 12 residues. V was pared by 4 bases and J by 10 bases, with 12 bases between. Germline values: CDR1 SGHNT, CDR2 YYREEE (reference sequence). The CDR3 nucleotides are TGTGCCAGCAGCCTGGGGGGGGGCGAGCAGTTCTTC. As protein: CASSLGGGEQFF.

The CDR3 is CATETGEGNQPQHF. DNA of the CDR3: TGTGCCACCGAAACAGGGGAGGGCAATCAGCCCCAGCATTTT. The chain combines TRBV6-1 with TRBJ1-5; TRBD1 matches at 7 bases. V dropped 10 bases and J dropped 2; count of bases not matched to a gene: 8. CDR1 is MNHNS and CDR2 is SASEGT in the germline V gene. The CDR3 runs to 14 residues.

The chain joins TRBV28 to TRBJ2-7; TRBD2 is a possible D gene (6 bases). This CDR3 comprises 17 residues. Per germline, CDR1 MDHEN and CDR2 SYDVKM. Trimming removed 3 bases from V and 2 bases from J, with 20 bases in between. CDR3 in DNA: TGTGCCAGCAGTTTTCGGATGGAGGGGTTTAATCCCTACGAGCAGTACTTC. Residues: CASSFRMEGFNPYEQYF.

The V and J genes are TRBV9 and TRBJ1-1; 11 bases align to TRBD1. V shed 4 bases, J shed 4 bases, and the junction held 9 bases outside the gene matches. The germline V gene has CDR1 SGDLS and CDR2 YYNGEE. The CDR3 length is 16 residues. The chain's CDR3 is CASSPYRTGGFTEAFF. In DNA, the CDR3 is TGTGCCAGCAGCCCTTACCGGACAGGGGGCTTCACTGAAGCTTTCTTT.

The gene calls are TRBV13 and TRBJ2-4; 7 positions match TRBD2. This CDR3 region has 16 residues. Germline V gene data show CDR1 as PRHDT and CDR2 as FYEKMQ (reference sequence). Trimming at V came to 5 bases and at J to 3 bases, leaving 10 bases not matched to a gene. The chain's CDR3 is CASSLPAGDGKNIQYF. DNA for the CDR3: TGTGCCAGCAGCCTCCCTGCGGGGGATGGCAAAAACATTCAGTACTTC.

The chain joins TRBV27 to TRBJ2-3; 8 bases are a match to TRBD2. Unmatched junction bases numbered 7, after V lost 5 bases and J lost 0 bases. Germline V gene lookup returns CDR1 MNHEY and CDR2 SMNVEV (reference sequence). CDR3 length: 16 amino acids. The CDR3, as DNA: TGTGCCAGCAGTCCCGGGGGGGGGCCTAGCACAGATACGCAGTATTTT. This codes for CASSPGGGPSTDTQYF.

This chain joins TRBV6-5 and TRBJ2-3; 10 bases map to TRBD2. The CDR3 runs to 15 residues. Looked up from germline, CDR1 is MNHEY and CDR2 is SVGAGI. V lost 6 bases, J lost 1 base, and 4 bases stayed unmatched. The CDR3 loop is CASRRGTSGTDTQYF. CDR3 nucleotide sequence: TGTGCCAGCAGACGGGGGACTAGCGGCACAGATACGCAGTATTTT.

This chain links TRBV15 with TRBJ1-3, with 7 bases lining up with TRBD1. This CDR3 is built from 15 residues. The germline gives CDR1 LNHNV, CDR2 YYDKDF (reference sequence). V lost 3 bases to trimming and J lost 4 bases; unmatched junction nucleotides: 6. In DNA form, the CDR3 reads TGTGCCACCAGCAGTCCCGGGACAGAGGGAAACACCATATATTTT. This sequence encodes CATSSPGTEGNTIYF.

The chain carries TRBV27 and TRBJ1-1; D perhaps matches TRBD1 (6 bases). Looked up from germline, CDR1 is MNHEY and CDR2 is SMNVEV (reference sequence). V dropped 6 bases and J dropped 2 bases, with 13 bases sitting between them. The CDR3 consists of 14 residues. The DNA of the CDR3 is TGTGCCAGCAGATCGAGGGGGGGCAACACTGAAGCTTTCTTT. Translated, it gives CASRSRGGNTEAFF.

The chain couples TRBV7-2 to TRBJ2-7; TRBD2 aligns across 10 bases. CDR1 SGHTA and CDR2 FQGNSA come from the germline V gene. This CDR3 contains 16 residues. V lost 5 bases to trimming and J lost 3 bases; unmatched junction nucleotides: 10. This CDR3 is CASSVAASGSGYEQYF. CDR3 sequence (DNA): TGTGCCAGCAGCGTGGCCGCTAGCGGGAGTGGCTACGAGCAGTACTTC.

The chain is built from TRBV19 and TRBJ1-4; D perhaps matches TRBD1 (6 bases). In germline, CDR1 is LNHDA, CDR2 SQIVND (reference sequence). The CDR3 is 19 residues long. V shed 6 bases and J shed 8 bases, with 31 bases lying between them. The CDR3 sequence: CASSPRAGVNLRPREKLFF. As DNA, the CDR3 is TGTGCCAGTAGCCCCCGGGCAGGGGTAAATTTACGACCGAGGGAAAAACTGTTTTTT.